What follows are 14 T cell receptor beta chains derived from one specimen sequenced in a study of cytomegalovirus exposure and HLA in healthy donors (dated by TCRdb to the late 2010s). Library preparation used the immunoSEQ multiplex PCR assay. The multiplex PCR relied on a mix of 60 forward primers for TCR Vbeta segments and 13 reverse primers for TCR Jbeta segments. Here the immuneACCESS table is served through TCRdb, limited to in-frame sequences with V and J called. Missing clones are a known gap in these copies; in checked studies unresolved V genes cover under half, and the rest lacks a known reason. The sample records fewer than 200,000 clones, roughly 70% of which are singletons. The ten largest clonotypes hold roughly 7.1% of the sample. The specimen sequenced was PBMCs. These TCRs come from a man aged 40-49 years in good health and CMV-seropositive.

This clone was observed once. The DNA of the CDR3 is TGTGCCAGCAGCTTAACCGGGGGGTCCTACAATGAGCAGTTCTTC. This encodes CASSLTGGSYNEQFF. J is TRBJ2-1 and V is TRBV7-3; 7 positions agree with TRBD2. Germline values: CDR1 SGHTA, CDR2 FQGTGA. The CDR3 extends over 15 amino acids. The ends lost 0 bases at V and 1 base at J; junction bases unmatched: 0.

V is TRBV6-6 and J is TRBJ2-7; TRBD1 agrees at 10 bases. This CDR3 region has 13 residues. Germline V lookup: CDR1 MNHNY, CDR2 SVGAGI (reference sequence). The V and J ends lost 5 bases and 6 bases, in that order; junction bases with no gene match: 4. Here the CDR3 reads CASSGGQGLEQYF. The CDR3 DNA reads TGTGCCAGCAGTGGGGGACAGGGGCTCGAGCAGTACTTC.

The J gene is TRBJ2-5, the V gene TRBV5-4, with TRBD1 as a possible D gene (5 bases). This CDR3 contains 15 residues. Trimming shortened V by 4 bases and J by 1 base, and 14 bases separated the two germline ends. Per the germline V gene, CDR1 is SGHNT and CDR2 is YYREEE (reference sequence). CDR3 DNA: TGTGCCAGCAGCATACCAGACAGATTCCAAGAGACCCAGTACTTC. Its protein is CASSIPDRFQETQYF.

This clone has only one observation. The rearrangement links TRBV13 to TRBJ1-5, with TRBD1 matching over 8 bases. Germline values: CDR1 PRHDT, CDR2 FYEKMQ (reference sequence). The CDR3 contains 13 residues. Trimming took 5 bases from V and 8 from J; bases not matched to a gene: 5. The CDR3 protein is CASSRTGSEPQHF. The CDR3 bases are TGTGCCAGCAGCCGGACAGGGAGTGAGCCCCAGCATTTT.

This clone has just one count. The chain carries TRBV7-8 and TRBJ1-4, with 8 bases fitting TRBD1. The CDR3 length is 15 residues. Germline-derived CDR1 and CDR2 are SGHVS and FQNEAQ. V gave up 6 bases and J gave up 4 bases; unmatched junction bases: 7. This CDR3 is CASSWGTGLNEKLFF. Written as DNA, the CDR3 is TGTGCCAGCAGTTGGGGGACAGGCCTTAATGAAAAACTGTTTTTT.

The rearrangement joins TRBV7-3 to TRBJ2-2, with 7 positions matching TRBD1. This CDR3 has 14 amino acids. With V trimmed by 6 bases and J by 6 bases, 7 bases remained unmatched. Per the germline V gene, CDR1 is SGHTA and CDR2 is FQGTGA. The CDR3 spells CASRLAGGPGELFF. Here the CDR3 DNA reads TGTGCCAGCAGACTCGCAGGGGGACCCGGGGAGCTGTTTTTT. Full variable domain (missing parts from reference TRBV7-3 and TRBJ2-2): GAGVSQTPSNKVTEKGKYVELRCDPISGHTALYWYRQSLGQGPEFLIYFQGTGAADDSGLPNDRFFAVRPEGSVSTLKIQRTERGDSAVYLCASRLAGGPGELFFGEGSRLTVL.

The chain combines TRBV27 with TRBJ2-1; D may be TRBD1 (7 bases). Trimming shortened V by 7 bases and J by 4 bases, and 11 bases separated the two germline ends. The germline CDR1 and CDR2 sequences are MNHEY and SMNVEV (reference sequence). This CDR3 is 13 amino acids long. This CDR3 reads CASNQGGYNEQFF. For the CDR3, the DNA is TGTGCCAGCAACCAGGGGGGATACAATGAGCAGTTCTTC.

Only one count was recorded for this clone. This rearrangement joins TRBV7-9 to TRBJ2-7; D not certain. The V gene lost 4 bases and the J gene lost 3 bases, with 4 bases spanning the gap. Germline V lookup: CDR1 SEHNR, CDR2 FQNEAQ (reference sequence). The CDR3 totals 11 residues. CDR3 DNA: TGTGCCAGCAGCTCAATCTACGAGCAGTACTTC. It specifies CASSSIYEQYF.

This clone came up a few times. The V gene is TRBV9, the J gene TRBJ1-1, with a weak D call TRBD1 (5 bases). The CDR3 is made up of 18 amino acids. V lost 3 bases and J lost 0, with 21 bases in between. Germline CDR1 and CDR2: SGDLS and YYNGEE. CDR3 loop: CASSARTSSGDLNTEAFF. The CDR3 DNA is TGTGCCAGCAGCGCGCGTACTTCCTCGGGGGATCTGAACACTGAAGCTTTCTTT.

V is TRBV30 and J is TRBJ1-4; a possible D gene is TRBD1 (6 bases). V was pared by 4 bases and J by 6 bases, with 15 bases between. The CDR3 is 14 amino acids. The V gene's germline CDR1 is GTSNPN and CDR2 SVGIG (reference sequence). The CDR3 DNA reads TGTGCCTGGATTGGGGCCAGGGGCGATGAAAAACTGTTTTTT. Translating gives CAWIGARGDEKLFF.

V usage is TRBV5-1 and J usage is TRBJ2-5; a possible D gene is TRBD1 (6 bases). This CDR3 has 14 residues. V shed 4 bases and J shed 4 bases, with 14 bases lying between them. Germline values: CDR1 SGHRS, CDR2 YFSETQ. The CDR3 DNA follows: TGCGCCAGCAGCCAGACAGGTTCGAGAGAGACCCAGTACTTC. Its protein product is CASSQTGSRETQYF.

V is TRBV13 and J is TRBJ2-3; a possible D gene is TRBD1 (6 bases). Trimming pared 0 bases from V and 5 bases from J, leaving 12 bases between. Germline CDR1 is PRHDT and CDR2 is FYEKMQ (reference sequence). CDR3 length: 15 residues. DNA of the CDR3: TGTGCCAGCAGCTTAGGGACAGGTCTGAGAGATACGCAGTATTTT. This codes for CASSLGTGLRDTQYF.

CDR3 nucleotide sequence: TGTGCCAGCAGCCCCAGGGGGACCTACGAGCAGTACTTC. Translated, it gives CASSPRGTYEQYF. This chain links TRBV7-9 with TRBJ2-7; 7 nucleotides align to TRBD1. Losses at the gene ends were 5 bases for V and 2 bases for J; bases not matched to a gene: 3. The CDR3 length is 13 residues. The germline gives CDR1 SEHNR, CDR2 FQNEAQ (reference sequence). Based on the CDR3 plus reference TRBV7-9 and TRBJ2-7, the full variable domain is DTGVSQNPRHKITKRGQNVTFRCDPISEHNRLYWYRQTLGQGPEFLTYFQNEAQLEKSRLLSDRFSAERPKGSFSTLEIQRTEQGDSAMYLCASSPRGTYEQYFGPGTRLTVT.

The chain employs TRBV7-2 and TRBJ2-3; 7 bases are shared with TRBD2. Per the germline V gene, CDR1 is SGHTA and CDR2 is FQGNSA. There are 13 residues in the CDR3. V shed 6 bases and J 10 bases; nucleotides not matched to a gene: 10. CDR3 protein: CASRGDYPSAQYF. CDR3 bases: TGTGCCAGCAGAGGGGACTACCCGTCGGCGCAGTATTTT.